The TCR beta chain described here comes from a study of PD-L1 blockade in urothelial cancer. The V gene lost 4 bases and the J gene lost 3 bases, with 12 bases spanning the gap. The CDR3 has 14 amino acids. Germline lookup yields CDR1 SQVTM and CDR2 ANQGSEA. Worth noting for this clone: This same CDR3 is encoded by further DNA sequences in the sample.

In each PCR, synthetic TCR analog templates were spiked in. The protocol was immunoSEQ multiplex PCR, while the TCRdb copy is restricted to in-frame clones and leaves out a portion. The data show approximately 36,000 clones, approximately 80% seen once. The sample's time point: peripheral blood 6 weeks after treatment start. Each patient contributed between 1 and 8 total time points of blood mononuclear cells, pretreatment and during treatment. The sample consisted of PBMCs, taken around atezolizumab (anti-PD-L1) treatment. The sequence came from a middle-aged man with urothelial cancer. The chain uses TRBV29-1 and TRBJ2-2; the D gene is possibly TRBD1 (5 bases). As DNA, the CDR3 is TGCAGCGTTGCTAGGGGTCTCCACACCGGGGAGCTGTTTTTT. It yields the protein CSVARGLHTGELFF.